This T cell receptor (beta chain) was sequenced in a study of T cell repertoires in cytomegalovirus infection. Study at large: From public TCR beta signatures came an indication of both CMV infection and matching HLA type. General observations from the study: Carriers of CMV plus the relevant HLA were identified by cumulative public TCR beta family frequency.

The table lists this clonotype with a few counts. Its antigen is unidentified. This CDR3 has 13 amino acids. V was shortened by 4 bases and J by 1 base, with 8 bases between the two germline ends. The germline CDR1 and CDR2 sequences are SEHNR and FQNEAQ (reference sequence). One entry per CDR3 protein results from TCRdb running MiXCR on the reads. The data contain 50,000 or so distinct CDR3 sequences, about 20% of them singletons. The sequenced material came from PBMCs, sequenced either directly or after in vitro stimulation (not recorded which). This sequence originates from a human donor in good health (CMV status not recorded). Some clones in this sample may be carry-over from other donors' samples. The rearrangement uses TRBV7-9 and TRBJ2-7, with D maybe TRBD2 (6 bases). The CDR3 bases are TGTGCCAGCAGCTCGGGGACTTCCTACGAGCAGTACTTC. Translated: CASSSGTSYEQYF.